Ten or more counts support the clone carrying this T cell receptor beta chain. Its antigen is undetermined. Stated time point: newly diagnosed GD, antithyroid drugs for less than 3 months. The TCR library was made from RNA extracted from PBMCs. CDR1 and CDR2 (germline): MNHEY, SMNVEV (reference sequence). The CDR3 runs to 18 residues. Trimming took 2 bases from V and 2 from J, leaving 22 bases between them. This entry is derived from a study of regulatory T cells in long-lasting Graves disease. Combining iRepertoire HTBI primers with Arm-PCR of CDR3 regions, the authors built TCR beta libraries. One entry per CDR3 protein results from TCRdb running MiXCR on the multiplex PCR reads. Among about 520,000 distinct CDR3 sequences, 9.5% to 15% were seen once, and the ten largest hold about 8.9%. Study outcomes and limitations: For persistent Graves' patients, TCR diversity was lower than for newly diagnosed ones. Among persistent patients, a larger number of public clonotypes were shared (about 2,800) than among newly diagnosed patients (around 980). Favored usage of TRBV28, TRBJ1-2 and TRBJ2-5 was recorded in persistent disease.

This sample was shared with a second study, whose subject was T cells in Graves' hyperthyroidism and ophthalmopathy.

The receptor was derived from a woman aged 25 to 39 with Graves disease. The V gene is TRBV27, the J gene TRBJ2-7, with TRBD1 as a possible D gene (5 bases). The sequenced sample was peripheral blood mononuclear cells (PBMCs), obtained at new diagnosis, from a patient treated with antithyroid drugs. CDR3 in amino acids: CASSLNGLLQGRAYEQYF. CDR3 nucleotide sequence: TGTGCCAGCAGTTTAAATGGCCTTTTACAAGGCAGGGCCTACGAGCAGTACTTC.